This TCR beta chain was retrieved from a study of blood T cell repertoires in COVID-19. Germline values: CDR1 SGHVS, CDR2 FNYEAQ. V gave up 1 base and J gave up 4 bases; unmatched junction bases: 3. This CDR3 region has 15 residues. TCRdb keeps only in-frame clones here, not all; method: immunoSEQ multiplex PCR. Among under 250,000 clones, about 86% were seen once, and the ten largest hold 6.2%. The chain joins TRBV7-6 to TRBJ2-1; 8 bases line up with TRBD2. Specimen: peripheral blood. The sequence derives from a man aged 55 to 69 with acute or convalescent COVID-19. CDR3 protein: CASSLEAGAYNEQFF. DNA for the CDR3: TGTGCCAGCAGCTTAGAAGCGGGAGCGTACAATGAGCAGTTCTTC.